What follows describes a single T cell receptor (beta chain). The germline gives CDR1 SGDLS, CDR2 YYNGEE. V was shortened by 3 bases and J by 5 bases, with 12 bases between the two germline ends. The CDR3 totals 13 residues. Assay used: immunoSEQ multiplex PCR; TCRdb lists only in-frame clones, some missing. The data hold roughly 25,000 clones, with roughly 84% observed a single time. This sample is part of a study of PD-L1 blockade in urothelial cancer. This clonotype was sampled from a man in his 70s with urothelial cancer. The sequencing here drew on PBMCs, taken around atezolizumab (anti-PD-L1) treatment. The chain employs TRBV9 and TRBJ2-7; a possible D gene is TRBD1 (5 bases). CDR3 bases: TGTGCCAGCAGCGGGCCCTTGGACAACGAGCAGTACTTC. Encoded protein: CASSGPLDNEQYF.